These T cell receptor beta chains were read from a single sample in a study of early T cells in non-severe SARS-CoV-2 infection. TCRdb called the 5' RACE reads again in MiXCR, with one record for every CDR3 protein. The sample carries fewer than 120,000 distinct CDR3 sequences, over 9.5% recorded once. This specimen was whole blood, taken at baseline. Receptor source: an adult who was a healthcare worker with PCR-confirmed SARS-CoV-2 infection or an uninfected control (not recorded which). The CDR3 runs from the conserved cysteine through the conserved F or W. The D gene is left open where the match is weak. Only some rows state a clone size, as once, few, many or a class for expanded clones.

clone_size: many
v_call: TRBV29-1
j_call: TRBJ2-1
d_call: TRBD1
cdr3_nt: TGCAGCGTTGGCTTGGACAGGTGGGGCGATGAGCAGTTCTTC
cdr3_aa: CSVGLDRWGDEQFF

clone_size: NA
v_call: TRBV6-1
j_call: TRBJ2-1
d_call: TRBD2
cdr3_nt: TGTGCCAGCAGTCTAGCGGGAGTTGGGTCCAATGAGCAGTTCTTC
cdr3_aa: CASSLAGVGSNEQFF

clone_size: NA
v_call: TRBV11-2
j_call: TRBJ2-4
d_call: NA
cdr3_nt: TGTGCCAGCAGCTTAGGCGGCCAAAACATTCAGTACTTC
cdr3_aa: CASSLGGQNIQYF

clone_size: NA
v_call: TRBV11-2
j_call: TRBJ2-2
d_call: NA
cdr3_nt: TGTGCCAGCAGCTCCCTCAGGGGCACCGGGGAGCTGTTTTTT
cdr3_aa: CASSSLRGTGELFF

clone_size: few
v_call: TRBV20-1
j_call: TRBJ2-1
d_call: NA
cdr3_nt: TGCAGTGCGCTCCTCTACAATGAGCAGTTCTTC
cdr3_aa: CSALLYNEQFF

clone_size: NA
v_call: TRBV28
j_call: TRBJ1-2
d_call: NA
cdr3_nt: TGTGCCAGCACCCCCCTACGGGGCTATGGCTACACCTTC
cdr3_aa: CASTPLRGYGYTF

clone_size: few
v_call: TRBV30
j_call: TRBJ1-2
d_call: NA
cdr3_nt: TGTGCCTGGAGTGGAATGAACCAGAACTATGGCTACACCTTC
cdr3_aa: CAWSGMNQNYGYTF

clone_size: NA
v_call: TRBV7-3
j_call: TRBJ2-1
d_call: NA
cdr3_nt: TGTGCCAGCAGCTCCGACCTCAATGAGCAGTTCTTC
cdr3_aa: CASSSDLNEQFF

clone_size: NA
v_call: TRBV20-1
j_call: TRBJ1-1
d_call: TRBD1
cdr3_nt: TGCAGTGCTTTAGACAGGGGCACTGAAGCTTTCTTT
cdr3_aa: CSALDRGTEAFF

clone_size: NA
v_call: TRBV7-9
j_call: TRBJ1-6
d_call: NA
cdr3_nt: TGTGCCAGCAGCCTAGGAGGGTACAATTCACCCCTCCACTTT
cdr3_aa: CASSLGGYNSPLHF

clone_size: many
v_call: TRBV19
j_call: TRBJ2-1
d_call: TRBD2
cdr3_nt: TGTGCCAGTAGTATAGAGGGGACTAGCGGGTGGAATGAGCAGTTCTTC
cdr3_aa: CASSIEGTSGWNEQFF

clone_size: few
v_call: TRBV28
j_call: TRBJ1-2
d_call: TRBD1
cdr3_nt: TGTGCCAGCAGTGGGGACAGTGGCTACACCTTC
cdr3_aa: CASSGDSGYTF

clone_size: NA
v_call: TRBV7-2
j_call: TRBJ1-2
d_call: NA
cdr3_nt: TGTGCCAGCAGCTTAGCTGGGGTAATTTACTATGGCTACACCTTC
cdr3_aa: CASSLAGVIYYGYTF

clone_size: few
v_call: TRBV11-2
j_call: TRBJ2-3
d_call: NA
cdr3_nt: TGTGCCAGCAGCGGTCCGGGGGCAGATACGCAGTATTTT
cdr3_aa: CASSGPGADTQYF

clone_size: NA
v_call: TRBV20-1
j_call: TRBJ2-5
d_call: NA
cdr3_nt: TGCAGTGCTAGAGATTTGCCCACTCAAGAGACCCAGTACTTC
cdr3_aa: CSARDLPTQETQYF

clone_size: many
v_call: TRBV29-1
j_call: TRBJ2-2
d_call: NA
cdr3_nt: TGCAGGGCCGGAGGGCCCACCGGGGAGCTGTTTTTT
cdr3_aa: CRAGGPTGELFF

clone_size: few
v_call: TRBV9
j_call: TRBJ2-1
d_call: TRBD1
cdr3_nt: TGTGCCAGCAGCGCGACACAGGGGCCGGACAATGAGCAGTTCTTC
cdr3_aa: CASSATQGPDNEQFF

clone_size: few
v_call: TRBV5-1
j_call: TRBJ2-2
d_call: NA
cdr3_nt: TGCGCCAGCAGCTCGAGTAACACCGGGGAGCTGTTTTTT
cdr3_aa: CASSSSNTGELFF

clone_size: NA
v_call: TRBV5-4
j_call: TRBJ2-7
d_call: TRBD2
cdr3_nt: TGTGCCAGCAGCCCTATTGCGGGGGGGGAGCAGTACTTC
cdr3_aa: CASSPIAGGEQYF

clone_size: NA
v_call: TRBV7-9
j_call: TRBJ2-7
d_call: NA
cdr3_nt: TGTGCCAGCAGCTCCCCGGGACGGGCCTACGAGCAGTACTTC
cdr3_aa: CASSSPGRAYEQYF

clone_size: NA
v_call: TRBV5-1
j_call: TRBJ1-1
d_call: NA
cdr3_nt: TGCGCCAGCAGCTTGGCCTCTACTAGCACTGAAGCTTTCTTT
cdr3_aa: CASSLASTSTEAFF

clone_size: once
v_call: TRBV20-1
j_call: TRBJ2-3
d_call: TRBD1
cdr3_nt: TGCAGTGCTAGAAGGACAGGAGGAGGAGATACGCAGTATTTT
cdr3_aa: CSARRTGGGDTQYF

clone_size: NA
v_call: TRBV14
j_call: TRBJ1-6
d_call: NA
cdr3_nt: TGTGCCAGCAGCTCGAGACGATTTGGGCATTCACCCCTCCACTTT
cdr3_aa: CASSSRRFGHSPLHF

clone_size: NA
v_call: TRBV5-1
j_call: TRBJ2-3
d_call: NA
cdr3_nt: TGCGCCAGCAGCCACCCCCAGCGGCGCACAGATACGCAGTATTTT
cdr3_aa: CASSHPQRRTDTQYF

clone_size: few
v_call: TRBV15
j_call: TRBJ2-3
d_call: NA
cdr3_nt: TGTGCCACCAGGAGGGGGGGCACAGATACGCAGTATTTT
cdr3_aa: CATRRGGTDTQYF

clone_size: many
v_call: TRBV13
j_call: TRBJ2-3
d_call: NA
cdr3_nt: TGTGCCAGCTCGGGGCGAGATACGCAGTATTTT
cdr3_aa: CASSGRDTQYF

clone_size: NA
v_call: TRBV20-1
j_call: TRBJ2-3
d_call: NA
cdr3_nt: TGCAGTGCTAGCTGGCGTCCCGACCCAGATACGCAGTATTTT
cdr3_aa: CSASWRPDPDTQYF

clone_size: many
v_call: TRBV29-1
j_call: TRBJ1-2
d_call: TRBD1
cdr3_nt: TGCAGCGTTCTTCGACAGGGTTATGGCTACACCTTC
cdr3_aa: CSVLRQGYGYTF

clone_size: NA
v_call: TRBV7-2
j_call: TRBJ2-3
d_call: NA
cdr3_nt: TGTGCCAGCAGCCTTGGACTTACCACAGATACGCAGTATTTT
cdr3_aa: CASSLGLTTDTQYF

clone_size: NA
v_call: TRBV6-5
j_call: TRBJ1-2
d_call: NA
cdr3_nt: TGTGCCAGCAGTTATGGCAAGAACTATGGCTACACCTTC
cdr3_aa: CASSYGKNYGYTF

clone_size: NA
v_call: TRBV5-1
j_call: TRBJ2-7
d_call: TRBD1
cdr3_nt: TGCGCCAGCGGTGACGAACAGGGGGCGAGGGGATCGCTCTACGAGCAGTACTTC
cdr3_aa: CASGDEQGARGSLYEQYF

clone_size: NA
v_call: TRBV19
j_call: TRBJ1-1
d_call: NA
cdr3_nt: TGTGCCGGTCGACAGGCGGTGAACACTGAAGCTTTCTTT
cdr3_aa: CAGRQAVNTEAFF

clone_size: many
v_call: TRBV10-3
j_call: TRBJ2-2
d_call: TRBD1
cdr3_nt: TGTGCCATCAGGGGGACAGTGAACACCGGGGAGCTGTTTTTT
cdr3_aa: CAIRGTVNTGELFF

clone_size: many
v_call: TRBV11-2
j_call: TRBJ1-6
d_call: NA
cdr3_nt: TGTGCCAGCAGCTGGGATACGGGTTATAATTCACCCCTCCACTTT
cdr3_aa: CASSWDTGYNSPLHF

clone_size: many
v_call: TRBV10-2
j_call: TRBJ1-2
d_call: NA
cdr3_nt: TGCGCCAGCAGTGAGTCAGGGCAGGGACAAGGCTACACCTTC
cdr3_aa: CASSESGQGQGYTF

clone_size: few
v_call: TRBV20-1
j_call: TRBJ2-3
d_call: NA
cdr3_nt: TGCAGTGCCCCCGGGACGGGTAGCACAGATACGCAGTATTTT
cdr3_aa: CSAPGTGSTDTQYF

clone_size: few
v_call: TRBV7-6
j_call: TRBJ2-7
d_call: TRBD2
cdr3_nt: TGTGCCAGCAGCTCCCCACTAGCGGGAGCGTACGAGCAGTACTTC
cdr3_aa: CASSSPLAGAYEQYF

clone_size: NA
v_call: TRBV11-3
j_call: TRBJ2-3
d_call: TRBD2
cdr3_nt: TGTGCCAGCAGCATAGCCGGGACTAGCGGGACAGATACGCAGTATTTT
cdr3_aa: CASSIAGTSGTDTQYF

clone_size: NA
v_call: TRBV20-1
j_call: TRBJ2-5
d_call: NA
cdr3_nt: TGCAGTGCTAGAGATGCCCTTACTAGTACGGAGACCCAGTACTTC
cdr3_aa: CSARDALTSTETQYF

clone_size: many
v_call: TRBV14
j_call: TRBJ2-3
d_call: NA
cdr3_nt: TGTGCCAGCAGCCAAGGGCCAGCGGGCGCGGGCCCTAGCACAGATACGCAGTATTTT
cdr3_aa: CASSQGPAGAGPSTDTQYF

clone_size: many
v_call: TRBV6-5
j_call: TRBJ1-2
d_call: NA
cdr3_nt: TGTGCCAGCAGTTACCGAAGGACACCGAACTATGGCTACACCTTC
cdr3_aa: CASSYRRTPNYGYTF

clone_size: many
v_call: TRBV30
j_call: TRBJ1-2
d_call: NA
cdr3_nt: TGTGCCTGGAGTGCGGGGCCATCCGGCTACACCTTC
cdr3_aa: CAWSAGPSGYTF

clone_size: few
v_call: TRBV5-1
j_call: TRBJ1-1
d_call: NA
cdr3_nt: TGCGCCAGCAGCTTTAGGGGGACTGTAACTCCGAACACTGAAGCTTTCTTT
cdr3_aa: CASSFRGTVTPNTEAFF

clone_size: NA
v_call: TRBV20-1
j_call: TRBJ2-1
d_call: TRBD2
cdr3_nt: TGCAGTGCTAGGACTAGCTTGGGATACAATGAGCAGTTCTTC
cdr3_aa: CSARTSLGYNEQFF